This paragraph reports one TCR beta chain. This entry belongs to a study of blood T cell repertoires in COVID-19. Across the study: Both acute and convalescent COVID-19 samples were obtained from the United States, Italy and Spain.

Germline loops: CDR1 SGHDN, CDR2 FVKESK. The V gene lost 1 base and the J gene lost 10 bases, with 15 bases spanning the gap. The CDR3 runs 14 residues. As processed by the authors: Amplified reference gene primers provided the basis for estimating nucleated cell counts. Some clones are missing from TCRdb's copy, which holds only in-frame ones; the method was immunoSEQ multiplex PCR. Clonal size and the V and J genes are those of that table, whereas D and trimming came from the DNA. The sample shows about 230,000 clones, 85% to 90% of them seen only once. Followed longitudinally, the Seattle patients had been enrolled during active infection.

The receptor was derived from a man aged 45-60 years with COVID-19, enrolled during active disease. V is TRBV14 and J is TRBJ2-3; D perhaps matches TRBD2 (5 bases). Sequencing was done on a sample of peripheral blood. CDR3 protein: CASSQGPGMMAQYF. CDR3 sequence (DNA): TGTGCCAGCAGCCAAGGGCCCGGGATGATGGCGCAGTATTTT.